A selection of T cell receptor beta chains follows, all from one sample in a study of OX40 agonist ivuxolimab in advanced cancers. Sequencing was performed with immunoSEQ multiplex PCR; in TCRdb, only in-frame clones are kept and a portion is missing. The table has approximately 100,000 clones, about 90% seen once. This material consisted of CD4+ or CD8+ T cells sorted from blood, taken in a trial of the OX40 agonist ivuxolimab. The receptors derive from an adult with an advanced solid tumor such as melanoma, head and neck, liver or kidney cancer. Each CDR3 is given with its conserved first and last residue. A D gene is named only where the DNA matches it firmly. Size is stated for part of the rows, as once, few or many counts, or as a class when the clone is expanded.

abundance: NA; d_gene: TRBD1; v_gene: TRBV5-1; j_gene: TRBJ2-7; CDR3nt: TGCGCCAGCAGCCAGGGACAGGGGGCGAACGAGCAGTACTTC; CDR3aa: CASSQGQGANEQYF
abundance: NA; d_gene: NA; v_gene: TRBV7-6; j_gene: TRBJ1-2; CDR3nt: TGTGCCAGCAGCTCCCAACTGGGGGGCTACACCTTC; CDR3aa: CASSSQLGGYTF
abundance: NA; d_gene: TRBD2; v_gene: TRBV5-4; j_gene: TRBJ2-1; CDR3nt: TGTGCCAGCAGCTTGGCCCAGGGCGGGGGGGCCGTGAGGAATGAGCAGTTCTTC; CDR3aa: CASSLAQGGGAVRNEQFF
abundance: few; d_gene: TRBD1; v_gene: TRBV9; j_gene: TRBJ2-2; CDR3nt: TGTGCCAGCAGCGTAGTGACAGGGGGCTCCGGGGAGCTGTTTTTT; CDR3aa: CASSVVTGGSGELFF
abundance: NA; d_gene: NA; v_gene: TRBV2; j_gene: TRBJ1-4; CDR3nt: TGTGCCAGCAGTGAGGGGAATGAAAAACTGTTTTTT; CDR3aa: CASSEGNEKLFF
abundance: few; d_gene: NA; v_gene: TRBV6-6; j_gene: TRBJ1-4; CDR3nt: TGTGCCAGCCGAACTAGGCAGGGTCGGGAAAAACTGTTTTTT; CDR3aa: CASRTRQGREKLFF
abundance: NA; d_gene: TRBD2; v_gene: TRBV29-1; j_gene: TRBJ2-3; CDR3nt: TGCAGCGTTGATAGGCTAGCGGGGTATACAGATACGCAGTATTTT; CDR3aa: CSVDRLAGYTDTQYF
abundance: NA; d_gene: NA; v_gene: TRBV6-5; j_gene: TRBJ1-1; CDR3nt: TGTGCCAGCAGCCGGGACATAGAGAACACTGAAGCTTTCTTT; CDR3aa: CASSRDIENTEAFF
abundance: NA; d_gene: TRBD1; v_gene: TRBV9; j_gene: TRBJ2-7; CDR3nt: TGTGCCAGCAGCGTAGCCACCGGGACAGGGTTATACGAGCAGTACTTC; CDR3aa: CASSVATGTGLYEQYF
abundance: NA; d_gene: NA; v_gene: TRBV5-1; j_gene: TRBJ1-1; CDR3nt: TGCGCCAGCAGCTTGGTGGATGGATTGAACACTGAAGCTTTCTTT; CDR3aa: CASSLVDGLNTEAFF
abundance: NA; d_gene: NA; v_gene: TRBV2; j_gene: TRBJ1-2; CDR3nt: TGTGCCAGCAATCGACAGAACTATGGCTACACCTTC; CDR3aa: CASNRQNYGYTF
abundance: NA; d_gene: NA; v_gene: TRBV27; j_gene: TRBJ2-1; CDR3nt: TGTGCCAGCAACGTGGGGGTTACCTACAATGAGCAGTTCTTC; CDR3aa: CASNVGVTYNEQFF
abundance: NA; d_gene: NA; v_gene: TRBV6-5; j_gene: TRBJ1-2; CDR3nt: TGTGCCAGCAGTTTTACGGGTCTTGATAACTATGGCTACACCTTC; CDR3aa: CASSFTGLDNYGYTF
abundance: NA; d_gene: TRBD2; v_gene: TRBV14; j_gene: TRBJ2-1; CDR3nt: TGTGCCAGCAGCCAAGTTGGACTAGCGGGAGGTGAGCAGTTCTTC; CDR3aa: CASSQVGLAGGEQFF
abundance: NA; d_gene: NA; v_gene: TRBV4-1; j_gene: TRBJ2-5; CDR3nt: TGCGCCAGCAGCCAAGATGGAGACAGGTCGAGAAACTTC; CDR3aa: CASSQDGDRSRNF
abundance: few; d_gene: TRBD1; v_gene: TRBV10-3; j_gene: TRBJ1-5; CDR3nt: TGTGCCATCAGTGATTCGGACAGGGGAGAGGGGCAGCCCCAGCATTTT; CDR3aa: CAISDSDRGEGQPQHF
abundance: NA; d_gene: NA; v_gene: TRBV6-1; j_gene: TRBJ1-5; CDR3nt: TGTGCCAGCAGTGAAGGGGGTGGCAATCAGCCCCAGCATTTT; CDR3aa: CASSEGGGNQPQHF
abundance: NA; d_gene: TRBD1; v_gene: TRBV29-1; j_gene: TRBJ2-7; CDR3nt: TGCAGCGTTGAGGGGGGAGGCAGTGACAGGGGGCTATACGAGCAGTACTTC; CDR3aa: CSVEGGGSDRGLYEQYF
abundance: NA; d_gene: NA; v_gene: TRBV6-5; j_gene: TRBJ2-1; CDR3nt: TGTGCCAGCAGCCCCGAAACCTACAATGAGCAGTTCTTC; CDR3aa: CASSPETYNEQFF
abundance: NA; d_gene: TRBD1; v_gene: TRBV19; j_gene: TRBJ1-1; CDR3nt: TGTGCCAGTAGTGTCACAGGGGGCGGCACTGAAGCTTTCTTT; CDR3aa: CASSVTGGGTEAFF
abundance: NA; d_gene: TRBD1; v_gene: TRBV19; j_gene: TRBJ2-7; CDR3nt: TGTGCCAGTAGTCCCCGGGACAGGGGGACCTCCTACGAGCAGTACTTC; CDR3aa: CASSPRDRGTSYEQYF
abundance: NA; d_gene: NA; v_gene: TRBV6-1; j_gene: TRBJ1-2; CDR3nt: TGTGCCAGCAGTTCCAACTATGGCTACACCTTC; CDR3aa: CASSSNYGYTF
abundance: NA; d_gene: TRBD1; v_gene: TRBV9; j_gene: TRBJ2-2; CDR3nt: TGTGCCAGCAGCTTACGACAGGGGACGAACACCGGGGAGCTGTTTTTT; CDR3aa: CASSLRQGTNTGELFF
abundance: NA; d_gene: NA; v_gene: TRBV6-5; j_gene: TRBJ2-5; CDR3nt: TGTGCCAGCAGTAGGACTACGACGGAGACCCAGTACTTC; CDR3aa: CASSRTTTETQYF
abundance: NA; d_gene: TRBD1; v_gene: TRBV6-5; j_gene: TRBJ1-1; CDR3nt: TGTGCCAGCAGTTACGACAGGGGTAGCACTGAAGCTTTCTTT; CDR3aa: CASSYDRGSTEAFF
abundance: NA; d_gene: NA; v_gene: TRBV7-3; j_gene: TRBJ2-3; CDR3nt: TGTGCCAGCAGTTGGCAGCCTTCCAGCACAGATACGCAGTATTTT; CDR3aa: CASSWQPSSTDTQYF
abundance: NA; d_gene: NA; v_gene: TRBV6-5; j_gene: TRBJ1-1; CDR3nt: TGTGCCAGCAGTGAAAATTTTGGACAGAGTGAAGCTTTCTTT; CDR3aa: CASSENFGQSEAFF
abundance: NA; d_gene: NA; v_gene: TRBV19; j_gene: TRBJ1-1; CDR3nt: TGTGCCAGTCGACGGCGGAACACTGAAGCTTTCTTT; CDR3aa: CASRRRNTEAFF
abundance: NA; d_gene: TRBD1; v_gene: TRBV30; j_gene: TRBJ1-6; CDR3nt: TGTGCCTGGGCCTTCGGGACAGGGGCCTATTCACCCCTCCACTTT; CDR3aa: CAWAFGTGAYSPLHF
abundance: once; d_gene: NA; v_gene: TRBV14; j_gene: TRBJ1-2; CDR3nt: TGTGCCAGCAGCCAAGGTCCGCCTGGGGCAAACTATGGCTACACCTTC; CDR3aa: CASSQGPPGANYGYTF